This TCR beta chain was recorded in a study of OX40 agonist ivuxolimab in advanced cancers. The overall study: The study treated patients with ivuxolimab, an agonistic anti-OX40 (CD134) antibody. Three patients, one with hepatocellular carcinoma and two with cutaneous melanoma, achieved partial responses. General study points: Clonal expansion was among the lowest in partial responders at 0.1-3.0 mg/kg, especially CD8+. The mean number of expanded clones was higher in CD8+ T cells than in CD4+.

Only in-frame clones appear in the TCRdb table, and some are missing; sequencing was by immunoSEQ multiplex PCR. Altogether tens of thousands of clones are present, just over 85% being singletons, with the ten largest covering roughly 2.9%. V was pared by 10 bases and J by 7 bases, with 9 bases of the junction left unmatched. The CDR3 length is 13 residues. Germline values: CDR1 MDHEN, CDR2 SYDVKM. Worth noting for this clone: Its antigen is still unknown.

This sequence was found in an adult with an advanced solid tumor such as melanoma, head and neck, liver or kidney cancer. The input for sequencing was CD4+ or CD8+ T cells sorted from blood, taken in a trial of the OX40 agonist ivuxolimab. The genes are TRBV28 and TRBJ1-2, with 10 bases fitting TRBD1. The CDR3 loop reads CANQGTGDFGYTF. CDR3 coding DNA: TGTGCCAACCAGGGGACAGGGGACTTTGGCTACACCTTC.